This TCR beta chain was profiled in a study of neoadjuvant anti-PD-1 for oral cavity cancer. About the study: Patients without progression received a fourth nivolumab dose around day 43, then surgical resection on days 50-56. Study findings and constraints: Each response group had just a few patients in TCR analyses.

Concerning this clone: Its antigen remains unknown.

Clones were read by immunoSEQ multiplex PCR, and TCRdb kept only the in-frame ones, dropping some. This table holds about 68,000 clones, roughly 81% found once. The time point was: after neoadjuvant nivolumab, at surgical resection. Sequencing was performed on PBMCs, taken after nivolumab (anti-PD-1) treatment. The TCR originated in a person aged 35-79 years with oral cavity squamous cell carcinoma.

In nucleotides, the CDR3 is TGTGCCAGCAGCCGCTTTACGGGGGCAGAGGGCTACACCTTC. It specifies CASSRFTGAEGYTF. The rearrangement joins TRBV14 to TRBJ1-2; the D gene is possibly TRBD1 (6 bases). V was clipped by 4 bases and J by 8 bases, with 17 bases between them. CDR3 length: 14 residues. Looked up from germline, CDR1 is SGHDN and CDR2 is FVKESK.